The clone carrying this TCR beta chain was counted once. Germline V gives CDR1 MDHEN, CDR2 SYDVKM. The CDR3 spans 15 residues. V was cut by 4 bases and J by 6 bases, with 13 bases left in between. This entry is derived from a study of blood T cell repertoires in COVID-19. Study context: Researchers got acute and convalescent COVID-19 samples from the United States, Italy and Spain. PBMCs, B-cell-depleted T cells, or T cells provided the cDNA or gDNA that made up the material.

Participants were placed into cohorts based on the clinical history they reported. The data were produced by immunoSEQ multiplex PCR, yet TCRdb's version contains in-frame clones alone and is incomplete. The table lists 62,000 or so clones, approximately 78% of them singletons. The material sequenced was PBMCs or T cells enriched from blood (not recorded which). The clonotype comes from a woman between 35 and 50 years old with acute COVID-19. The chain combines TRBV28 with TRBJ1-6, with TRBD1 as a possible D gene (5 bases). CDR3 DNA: TGTGCCAGCAGTTCCCCAGGGCTGCTTAATTCACCCCTCCACTTT. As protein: CASSSPGLLNSPLHF.